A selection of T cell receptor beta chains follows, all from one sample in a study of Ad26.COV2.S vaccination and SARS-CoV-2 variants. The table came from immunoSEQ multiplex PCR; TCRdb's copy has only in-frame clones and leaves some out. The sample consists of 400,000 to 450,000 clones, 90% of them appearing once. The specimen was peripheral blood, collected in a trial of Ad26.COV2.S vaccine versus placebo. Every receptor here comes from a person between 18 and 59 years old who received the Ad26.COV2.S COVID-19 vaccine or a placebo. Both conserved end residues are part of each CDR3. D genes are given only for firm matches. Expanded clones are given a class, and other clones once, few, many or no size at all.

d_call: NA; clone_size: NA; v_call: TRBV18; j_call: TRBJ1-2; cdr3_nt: TGTGCCAGCTCACTAATCGACACCTCGGACCCTTATGGCTACACCTTC; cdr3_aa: CASSLIDTSDPYGYTF
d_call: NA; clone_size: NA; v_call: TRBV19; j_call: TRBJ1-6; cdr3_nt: TGTGCCAGTAGACCTACCGGGACCGATAATTCACCCCTCCACTTT; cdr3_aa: CASRPTGTDNSPLHF
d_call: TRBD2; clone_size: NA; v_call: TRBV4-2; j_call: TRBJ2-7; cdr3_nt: TGTGCCAGCAGCCAGGCACTAGCGGACAGCTCCTACGAGCAGTACTTC; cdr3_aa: CASSQALADSSYEQYF
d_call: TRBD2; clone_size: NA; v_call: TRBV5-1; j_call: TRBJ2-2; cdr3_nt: TGCGCCAGCAGCCTCCTGGGTATAGCGGGAGGGCGGAACACCGGGGAGCTGTTTTTT; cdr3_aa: CASSLLGIAGGRNTGELFF
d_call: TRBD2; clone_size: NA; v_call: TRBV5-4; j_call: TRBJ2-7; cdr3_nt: TGTGCCAGCAGCTTCACTAGCGGGAGCTACGAGCAGTACTTC; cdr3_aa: CASSFTSGSYEQYF
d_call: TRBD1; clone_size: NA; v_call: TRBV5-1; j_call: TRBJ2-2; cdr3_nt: TGCGCCAGCAGCTTGGCGCAGGGGGCCGGGGAGCTGTTTTTT; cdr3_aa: CASSLAQGAGELFF
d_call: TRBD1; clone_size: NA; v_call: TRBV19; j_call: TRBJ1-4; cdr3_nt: TGTGCCAGTAGTACCCCCTCCTTCAGGGGGCAGATTGAAAAACTGTTTTTT; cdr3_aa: CASSTPSFRGQIEKLFF
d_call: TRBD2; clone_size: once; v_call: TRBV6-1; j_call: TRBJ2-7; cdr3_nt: TGTGCCAGCAGTGAAGCAGGCGGGAGGGCCGGCGAGCAGTACTTC; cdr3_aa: CASSEAGGRAGEQYF
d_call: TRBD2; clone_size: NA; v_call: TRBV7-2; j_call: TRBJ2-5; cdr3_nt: TGTGCCAGCAGCCCAGGACTAGCGGGAGCGAAGACCCAGTACTTC; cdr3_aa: CASSPGLAGAKTQYF
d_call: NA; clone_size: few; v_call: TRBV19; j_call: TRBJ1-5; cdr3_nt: TGTGCCAGTAAGGTAACATGGCAGGGCGGGCAGCCCCAGCATTTT; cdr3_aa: CASKVTWQGGQPQHF
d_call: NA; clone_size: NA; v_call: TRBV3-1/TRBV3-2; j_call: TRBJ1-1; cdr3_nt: TGTGCCAGCAGCCCTGGGGGGTCGGGCACTGAAGCTTTCTTT; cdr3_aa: CASSPGGSGTEAFF
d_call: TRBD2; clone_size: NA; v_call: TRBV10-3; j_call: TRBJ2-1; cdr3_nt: TGTGCCATCAGTGAGTCCCGGACTAGCGGGAGTGGTTACAATGAGCAGTTCTTC; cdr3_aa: CAISESRTSGSGYNEQFF
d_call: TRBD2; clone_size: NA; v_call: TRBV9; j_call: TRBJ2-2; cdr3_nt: TGTGCCAGCAGCCCTACTAGCGGGAACACCGGGGAGCTGTTTTTT; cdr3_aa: CASSPTSGNTGELFF
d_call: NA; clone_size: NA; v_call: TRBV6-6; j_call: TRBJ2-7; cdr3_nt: TGTGCCAGCACAGGACTCGGCTACGAGCAGTACTTC; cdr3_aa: CASTGLGYEQYF
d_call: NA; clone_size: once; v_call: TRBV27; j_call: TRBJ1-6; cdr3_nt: TGTGCCAGCAGCCCCGGCGGCAATAATTCACCCCTCCACTTT; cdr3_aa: CASSPGGNNSPLHF
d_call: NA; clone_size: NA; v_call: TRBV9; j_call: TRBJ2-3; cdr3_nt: TGTGCCAGCAGCGTAGTGGTGGGTGGCCCAGATACGCAGTATTTT; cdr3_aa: CASSVVVGGPDTQYF
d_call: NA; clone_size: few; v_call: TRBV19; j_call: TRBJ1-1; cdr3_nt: TGTGCCAGTAGTATAGATCCGGGGAGGGAAGCTTTCTTT; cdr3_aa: CASSIDPGREAFF
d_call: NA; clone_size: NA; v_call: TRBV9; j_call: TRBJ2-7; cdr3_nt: TGTGCCAGCAGCGTAGGGGGGCTAGGAGGCAGATTCTACGAGCAGTACTTC; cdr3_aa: CASSVGGLGGRFYEQYF
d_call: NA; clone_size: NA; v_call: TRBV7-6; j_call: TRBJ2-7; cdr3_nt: TGTGCCAGCAGCCTCGGGACTGGGAGCTCCTACGAGCAGTACTTC; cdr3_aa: CASSLGTGSSYEQYF
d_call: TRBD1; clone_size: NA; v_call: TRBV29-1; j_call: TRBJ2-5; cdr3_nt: TGCAGCGTAGGGACAGGGGGCCTGACCCAGTACTTC; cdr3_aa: CSVGTGGLTQYF
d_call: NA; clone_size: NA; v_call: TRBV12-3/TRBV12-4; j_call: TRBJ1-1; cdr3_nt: TGTGCCAGCAGTTTGAACCCTGGCACTGAAGCTTTCTTT; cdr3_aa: CASSLNPGTEAFF
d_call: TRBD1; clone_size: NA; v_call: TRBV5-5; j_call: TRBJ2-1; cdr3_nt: TGTGCCAGCAGCTTCGGGACAGGGGGCTACAATGAGCAGTTCTTC; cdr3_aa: CASSFGTGGYNEQFF
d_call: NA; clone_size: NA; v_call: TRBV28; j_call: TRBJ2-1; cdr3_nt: TGTGCCAGCAGTTTTTCCGGTTACTACAATGAGCAGTTCTTC; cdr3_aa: CASSFSGYYNEQFF
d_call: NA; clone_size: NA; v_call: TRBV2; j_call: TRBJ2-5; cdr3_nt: TGTGCCAGCAGGAGGGGGGAGACCCAGTACTTC; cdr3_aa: CASRRGETQYF
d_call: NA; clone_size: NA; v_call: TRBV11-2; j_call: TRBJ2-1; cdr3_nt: TGTGCCAGCAGCCAATTTGGTGGGGATAACAATGAGCAGTTCTTC; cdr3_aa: CASSQFGGDNNEQFF
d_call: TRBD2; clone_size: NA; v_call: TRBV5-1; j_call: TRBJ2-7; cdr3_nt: TGCGCCAGCAGCTTGACTAGCGGGGGTTCCTACGAGCAGTACTTC; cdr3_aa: CASSLTSGGSYEQYF
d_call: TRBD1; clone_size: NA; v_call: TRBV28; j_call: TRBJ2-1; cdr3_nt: TGTGCCAGCAGCCACGGACAGGAGAGCTCCTACAATGAGCAGTTCTTC; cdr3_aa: CASSHGQESSYNEQFF
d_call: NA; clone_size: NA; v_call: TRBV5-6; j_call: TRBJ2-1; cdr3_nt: TGTGCCAGCAGCTTGGACAGGGGGGGCTACAATGAGCAGTTCTTC; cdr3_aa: CASSLDRGGYNEQFF
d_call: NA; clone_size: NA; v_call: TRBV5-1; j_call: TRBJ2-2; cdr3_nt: TGCGCCAGCAGCTTAACGCTAGCAGACACCGGGGAGCTGTTTTTT; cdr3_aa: CASSLTLADTGELFF
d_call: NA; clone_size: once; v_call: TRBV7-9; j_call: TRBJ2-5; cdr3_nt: TGTGCCAGCAGCCCGAGACAGTACGAAGAGACCCAGTACTTC; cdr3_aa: CASSPRQYEETQYF
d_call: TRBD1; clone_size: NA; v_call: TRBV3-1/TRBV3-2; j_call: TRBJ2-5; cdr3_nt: TGTGCCAGCAGCCACCTGGACAGGGCGGGAGAGACCCAGTACTTC; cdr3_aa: CASSHLDRAGETQYF
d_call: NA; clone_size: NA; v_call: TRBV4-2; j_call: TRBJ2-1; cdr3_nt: TGTGCCAGCAGCCCGCAACAGGTCAATGAGCAGTTCTTC; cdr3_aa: CASSPQQVNEQFF
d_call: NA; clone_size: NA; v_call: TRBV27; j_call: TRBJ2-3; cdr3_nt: TGTGCCAGCAGACCTGCGGTTGGGGGCTTACACCGCACAGATACGCAGTATTTT; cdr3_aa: CASRPAVGGLHRTDTQYF
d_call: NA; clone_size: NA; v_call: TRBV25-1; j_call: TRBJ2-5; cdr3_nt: TGTGCCAGCAGCGCGCCTCCCCAAGAGACCCAGTACTTC; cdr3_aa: CASSAPPQETQYF
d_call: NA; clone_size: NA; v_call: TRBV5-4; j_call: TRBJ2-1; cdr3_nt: TGTGCCAGCACCCTGCAGGGGACTAATGAGCAGTTCTTC; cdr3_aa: CASTLQGTNEQFF
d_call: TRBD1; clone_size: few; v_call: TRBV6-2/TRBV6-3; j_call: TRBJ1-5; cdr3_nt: TGTGCCAGCAGTTACCTACAGGGGACCCATCAGCCCCAGCATTTT; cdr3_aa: CASSYLQGTHQPQHF
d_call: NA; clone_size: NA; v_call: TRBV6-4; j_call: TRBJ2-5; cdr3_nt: TGTGCCAGCAAAAAATGGGAGACCCAGTACTTC; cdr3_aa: CASKKWETQYF